This T cell receptor (beta chain) derives from a study of blood T cell repertoires in COVID-19. On the study more broadly: Samples taken during acute and convalescent COVID-19 were collected in the United States, Italy and Spain.

Trimming left V 4 bases short and J 4 bases short, with 17 bases between. This CDR3 comprises 16 residues. CDR1 and CDR2 (germline): MDHEN, SYDVKM. Generated by immunoSEQ multiplex PCR, the TCRdb table keeps only in-frame clones and is missing some. The table records around 470,000 clones, 80% to 90% of them present only once. The V call is TRBV28, the J call TRBJ2-1; tentative D call: TRBD2 (6 bases). Sequencing was performed on peripheral blood. This clonotype originated in a man aged 18 to 29 with COVID-19, enrolled during active disease. The CDR3 nucleotides read TGTGCCAGCAGTTGGGACTCTCGGGCAGGGTACAATGAGCAGTTCTTC. Translation gives CASSWDSRAGYNEQFF. Full variable domain (missing parts from reference TRBV28 and TRBJ2-1): DVKVTQSSRYLVKRTGEKVFLECVQDMDHENMFWYRQDPGLGLRLIYFSYDVKMKEKGDIPEGYSVSREKKERFSLILESASTNQTSMYLCASSWDSRAGYNEQFFGPGTRLTVL.